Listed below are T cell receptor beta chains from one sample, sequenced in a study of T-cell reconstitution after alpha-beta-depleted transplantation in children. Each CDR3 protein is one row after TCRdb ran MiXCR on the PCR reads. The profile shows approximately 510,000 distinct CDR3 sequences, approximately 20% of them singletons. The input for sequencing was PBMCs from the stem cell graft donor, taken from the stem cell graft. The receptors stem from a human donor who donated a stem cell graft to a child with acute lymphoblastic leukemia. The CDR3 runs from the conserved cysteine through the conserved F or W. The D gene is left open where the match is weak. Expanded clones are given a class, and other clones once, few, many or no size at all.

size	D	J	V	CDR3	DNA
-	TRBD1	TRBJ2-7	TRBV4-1	CASSQRDRGEQYF	TGCGCCAGCAGCCAACGGGACAGGGGCGAGCAGTACTTC
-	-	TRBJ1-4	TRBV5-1	CASSLASGGEKLFF	TGCGCCAGCAGCTTGGCCTCGGGAGGTGAAAAACTGTTTTTT
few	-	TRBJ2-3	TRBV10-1	CASGGPGEDTQYF	TGCGCCAGCGGCGGCCCAGGGGAGGATACGCAGTATTTT
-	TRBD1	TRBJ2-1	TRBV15	CATSRDLGTGVRFF	TGTGCCACCAGCAGAGATCTCGGGACAGGGGTACGGTTCTTC
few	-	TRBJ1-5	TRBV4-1	CASASDLGDQPQHF	TGCGCCAGCGCCTCCGACTTAGGGGATCAGCCCCAGCATTTT
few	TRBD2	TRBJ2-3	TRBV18	CASSPIRVAGGTTDTQYF	TGTGCCAGCTCACCAATTAGGGTCGCGGGAGGCACCACAGATACGCAGTATTTT
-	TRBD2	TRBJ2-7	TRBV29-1	CSVEAQAGGWDEQYF	TGCAGCGTTGAAGCGCAAGCGGGAGGATGGGACGAGCAGTACTTC
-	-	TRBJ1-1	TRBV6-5	CASSYAREAFF	TGTGCCAGCAGTTACGCCCGTGAAGCTTTCTTT
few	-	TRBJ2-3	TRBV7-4	CASSFIAADTQYF	TGTGCCAGCAGCTTCATAGCAGCAGATACGCAGTATTTT
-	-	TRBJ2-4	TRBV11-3	CASSLNGGNIQYF	TGTGCCAGCAGCTTAAATGGAGGGAACATTCAGTACTTC
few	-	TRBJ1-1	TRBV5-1	CASSLAVFVRLGNTEAFF	TGCGCCAGCAGCTTGGCCGTATTTGTTCGGTTGGGGAACACTGAAGCTTTCTTT
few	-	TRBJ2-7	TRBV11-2	CASSLGLKSYEQYF	TGTGCCAGCAGCCTGGGACTGAAGTCCTACGAGCAGTACTTC
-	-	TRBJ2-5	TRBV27	CASSPLAGDGTQYF	TGTGCCAGCAGTCCCCTCGCTGGCGACGGGACCCAGTACTTC
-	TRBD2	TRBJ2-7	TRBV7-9	CASVPRGRSYEQYF	TGTGCCAGCGTCCCTCGCGGGAGGTCCTACGAGCAGTACTTC
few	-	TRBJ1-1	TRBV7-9	CASSSGISGTEAFF	TGTGCCAGCAGCTCCGGGATAAGCGGCACTGAAGCTTTCTTT
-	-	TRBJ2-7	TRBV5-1	CASRESPRYEQYF	TGCGCCAGCAGGGAGTCCCCCCGGTACGAGCAGTACTTC
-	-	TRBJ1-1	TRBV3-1	CATSRGTEAFF	TGTGCCACCTCCCGGGGCACTGAAGCTTTCTTT
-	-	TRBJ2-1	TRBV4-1	CASRASGAYDEQFF	TGCGCCAGCAGAGCCTCGGGGGCATACGATGAGCAGTTCTTC
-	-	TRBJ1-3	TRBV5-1	CASSLGFAAGISGNTIYF	TGCGCCAGCAGCTTGGGTTTCGCGGCAGGGATCTCTGGAAACACCATATATTTT
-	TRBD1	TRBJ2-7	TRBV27	CASRLRGRYEQYF	TGTGCCAGCCGCCTCAGGGGGCGATACGAGCAGTACTTC
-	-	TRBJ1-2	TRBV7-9	CASSLGAQEGRGGYTF	TGTGCCAGCAGCTTAGGGGCACAAGAGGGGCGCGGAGGCTACACCTTC
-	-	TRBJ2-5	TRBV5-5	CASSLENWGETQYF	TGTGCCAGCAGCTTGGAAAATTGGGGGGAGACCCAGTACTTC
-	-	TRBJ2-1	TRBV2	CASSLDASEQFF	TGTGCCAGCAGCCTAGACGCATCTGAGCAGTTCTTC
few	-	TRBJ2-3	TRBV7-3	CATAHRGDTQYF	TGTGCCACAGCCCACCGCGGGGATACGCAGTATTTT
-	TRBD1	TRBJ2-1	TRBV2	CASSVVQGARNEQFF	TGTGCCAGCAGTGTAGTACAGGGGGCGAGGAATGAGCAGTTCTTC
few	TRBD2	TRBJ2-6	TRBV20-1	CSANLAGSSGANVLTF	TGCAGTGCTAATTTAGCGGGAAGCTCTGGGGCCAACGTCCTGACTTTC
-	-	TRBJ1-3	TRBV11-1	CASSLVNGRNFGSGNTIYF	TGTGCCAGCAGCTTAGTAAACGGACGGAACTTCGGGTCTGGAAACACCATATATTTT
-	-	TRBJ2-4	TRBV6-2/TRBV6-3	CASADKNIQYF	TGTGCCAGCGCCGACAAAAACATTCAGTACTTC
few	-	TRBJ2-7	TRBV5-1	CASNPSYSVGGEQYF	TGCGCCAGCAATCCGTCTTATTCGGTCGGAGGGGAGCAGTACTTC
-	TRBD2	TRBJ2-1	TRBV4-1	CASSQGLAGVINEQFF	TGCGCCAGCAGCCAAGGACTAGCGGGAGTAATCAATGAGCAGTTCTTC
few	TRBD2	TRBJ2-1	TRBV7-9	CASSLRGFGTSESNEQFF	TGTGCCAGCAGCTTAAGGGGATTCGGGACTAGCGAAAGCAATGAGCAGTTCTTC
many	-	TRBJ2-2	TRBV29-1	CSVEGSGELFF	TGCAGCGTTGAAGGATCTGGGGAGCTGTTTTTT
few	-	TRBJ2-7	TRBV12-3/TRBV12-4	CASSVGVYEQYF	TGTGCCAGCAGTGTGGGGGTCTACGAGCAGTACTTC
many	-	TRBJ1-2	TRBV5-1	CASSLPDLYGYTF	TGCGCCAGCAGCTTGCCCGACCTCTATGGCTACACCTTC
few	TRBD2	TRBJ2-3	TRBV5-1	CASTTGRLAGAPGDTQYF	TGCGCCAGCACCACCGGCCGCTTAGCGGGAGCCCCGGGAGATACGCAGTATTTT
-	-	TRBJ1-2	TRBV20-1	CSARDREAASYGYTF	TGCAGTGCTAGAGATCGGGAAGCGGCGAGCTATGGCTACACCTTC
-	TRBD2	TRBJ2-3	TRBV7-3	CASSWSGTRTAETQYF	TGTGCCAGCAGCTGGTCCGGGACTAGAACGGCCGAAACGCAGTATTTT
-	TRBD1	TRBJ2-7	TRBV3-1	CASSPQGAYYEQYF	TGTGCCAGCAGCCCGCAGGGGGCCTACTACGAGCAGTACTTC
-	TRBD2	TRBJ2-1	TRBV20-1	CSARGTSGLNNEQFF	TGCAGTGCTAGAGGGACTAGCGGCCTCAACAATGAGCAGTTCTTC
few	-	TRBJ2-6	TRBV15	CATSRGNGANVLTF	TGTGCCACCAGCCGGGGAAATGGGGCCAACGTCCTGACTTTC
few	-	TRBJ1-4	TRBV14	CASSRLHGVTNEKLFF	TGTGCCAGCAGCCGCCTACATGGGGTCACTAATGAAAAACTGTTTTTT
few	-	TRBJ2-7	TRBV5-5	CASSLWDTNEQYF	TGTGCCAGCAGTCTCTGGGACACCAACGAGCAGTACTTC
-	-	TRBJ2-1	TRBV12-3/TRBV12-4	CASSFAASSSYNEQFF	TGTGCCAGCAGTTTTGCCGCAAGTAGCTCCTACAATGAGCAGTTCTTC
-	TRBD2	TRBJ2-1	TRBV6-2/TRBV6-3	CASSFSGRPHKYFSYNEQFF	TGTGCCAGCAGTTTTAGCGGGAGGCCCCATAAGTACTTCTCCTACAATGAGCAGTTCTTC
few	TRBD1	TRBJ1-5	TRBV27	CASSSTGYNQPQHF	TGTGCCAGCAGTTCGACAGGGTACAATCAGCCCCAGCATTTT
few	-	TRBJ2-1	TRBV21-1	CASSSNSGKREGTNEQFF	TGTGCCAGCAGCAGTAATAGCGGCAAGCGGGAGGGTACCAATGAGCAGTTCTTC
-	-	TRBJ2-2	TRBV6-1	CASSEDVGTTGELFF	TGTGCCAGCAGTGAAGACGTCGGAACAACCGGGGAGCTGTTTTTT